The sequence of this T cell receptor (beta chain) was determined in a study of cytomegalovirus exposure and HLA in healthy donors. Study-wide points: High sensitivity and specificity were reportedly achieved when the classifier diagnosed cytomegalovirus status.

Remarks on this clone: What it binds is unknown.

The PCR had 60 Vbeta and 13 Jbeta primers. This table comes from immunoSEQ multiplex PCR, and its TCRdb copy is limited to in-frame clones, with some not included. The sample holds 150,000 or so clones, roughly 79% seen once. V was cut by 0 bases and J by 0 bases, with 9 bases left in between. The CDR3 extends over 16 amino acids. Germline V gene lookup returns CDR1 SGHRS and CDR2 YFSETQ. Material: PBMCs. This TCR derives from a man aged 25-45 years in good health and CMV-seronegative. This chain connects TRBV5-1 to TRBJ1-4; D possibly corresponds to TRBD1 (5 bases). CDR3 DNA sequence: TGCGCCAGCAGCTTGGCCGGGACTGCAACTAATGAAAAACTGTTTTTT. Its translation: CASSLAGTATNEKLFF.